The rows below give T cell receptor beta chains drawn from one sample of a study of Graves' ophthalmopathy and Graves' hyperthyroidism. TCRdb reanalysed the multiplex PCR reads using MiXCR and keeps one entry per CDR3 protein. The sample includes 230,000 or so distinct CDR3 sequences, around 50% of them seen just once. Sequenced input: peripheral blood. The source of these receptors is an adult man with Graves' ophthalmopathy. The conserved cysteine and the conserved F or W are not part of the CDR3 here. The order of the fields is J gene, V gene, CDR3 protein.

>TRBJ1-1|TRBV5-1
ASSPMTGRDEAF
>TRBJ2-7|TRBV5-6
ASSSTDSSYEQY
>TRBJ1-5|TRBV7-9
ASSPSGTSNQPQH
>TRBJ2-5|TRBV7-2
ASSPGTSGNPQETQY
>TRBJ2-2|TRBV7-6
ASSSGTSPLRGELF
>TRBJ2-7|TRBV2
ASSDAGDGEQY
>TRBJ1-2|TRBV2
ASRGTGTKGYT
>TRBJ1-3|TRBV7-9
ASTQSSGNTIY
>TRBJ2-7|TRBV7-9
ASTTLGGRGDEQY
>TRBJ1-1|TRBV15
ATSRDPRGNTEAF
>TRBJ1-2|TRBV7-2
ASSRDQGDYGYT
>TRBJ2-7|TRBV2
ASSIFYRGSLSEQY
>TRBJ2-1|TRBV28
ASSHHNEQF
>TRBJ2-7|TRBV20-1
SAYRGYEQY
>TRBJ2-7|TRBV20-1
SARGPAGNEQY
>TRBJ2-5|TRBV12-3/TRBV12-4
ASSLVGGKETQY
>TRBJ2-7|TRBV29-1
SVAGTGFEQY
>TRBJ1-2|TRBV20-1
SAGDGRAYGYT
>TRBJ2-5|TRBV2
ASSRATGSETQY
>TRBJ1-2|TRBV7-2
ASSPPGQFYGYT
>TRBJ1-3|TRBV20-1
SAQDSYGNTIY
>TRBJ2-7|TRBV9
ASSSTSGTETYEQY
>TRBJ2-1|TRBV19
ASSQGNNEQF
>TRBJ1-3|TRBV6-6
ASSANRGNTIY
>TRBJ2-7|TRBV20-1
SVNRLDTPEQY
>TRBJ2-7|TRBV7-4
ASMPSSLEQY
>TRBJ1-5|TRBV24-1
ASSLARGSNQPQH
>TRBJ2-5|TRBV2
ASSFGRAVQETQY
>TRBJ2-5|TRBV29-1
SVGLSNQETQY
>TRBJ2-7|TRBV9
ASSPVRGGYEQY
>TRBJ1-4|TRBV19
ASSIGHFAPVKTTNEKLF
>TRBJ1-5|TRBV20-1
SARRGGTGRLEPQH
>TRBJ2-7|TRBV29-1
SVGGGDSSYEQY
>TRBJ1-2|TRBV7-2
ASSYTEGSVYT
>TRBJ1-1|TRBV20-1
SARPEGFRTEAF
>TRBJ1-6|TRBV5-1
ASGTGQGRSPLH
>TRBJ1-2|TRBV2
ASRQLTGTYGYT
>TRBJ1-2|TRBV5-4
ASSATIGSNYGYT
>TRBJ2-5|TRBV5-5
ASSFATRQSETQY
>TRBJ2-3|TRBV20-1
SAPRADTDTQY
>TRBJ2-6|TRBV9
ASSPGTVGANVLT
>TRBJ2-7|TRBV5-8
ASSLGRTGAYEQY
>TRBJ2-2|TRBV7-9
ASSLGLGGTGELF
>TRBJ1-2|TRBV24-1
ATSASTNYGYT
>TRBJ2-7|TRBV19
ASSVAAYPSYEQY